These 9 T cell receptor beta chains were sequenced from one sample in a study of T-cell memory formation after mild COVID-19. TCRdb re-called the 5' RACE reads through MiXCR, storing one row per CDR3 protein. The sample has 300,000 to 400,000 distinct CDR3 sequences, around 28% seen once; the top ten hold approximately 12%. Sequencing used PBMCs or a T cell subset sorted from them (not recorded which). The receptors were gathered from an adult woman who had mild COVID-19 (a few samples of this study predate the infection). Cell type and time point are not known.

The V call is TRBV5-1, the J call TRBJ1-6, with D perhaps matching TRBD1 (5 bases). CDR3 length equals 15 residues. Trimming took off 0 bases at V and 5 bases at J, with 9 bases between the two ends. CDR1 is SGHRS and CDR2 is YFSETQ in the germline V gene. The CDR3 DNA follows: TGCGCCAGCAGCTTGGCCGGGACGGATAATTCACCCCTCCACTTT. It encodes CASSLAGTDNSPLHF.

The rearrangement uses TRBV12-3 or TRBV12-4 and TRBJ2-7, with TRBD2 matching over 7 bases. CDR3 length: 14 residues. V gave up 5 bases and J gave up 4 bases; unmatched junction bases: 8. The CDR3 region has the DNA TGTGCCAGCAGTGACCTCGGGAGGATGTACGAGCAGTACTTC. It translates to CASSDLGRMYEQYF.

The chain recombines TRBV6-1 with TRBJ2-6; D uncertain. Germline assignment: CDR1 MNHNS and CDR2 SASEGT. CDR3 length equals 17 residues. Trimming took off 4 bases at V and 4 bases at J, with 17 bases between the two ends. CDR3 amino acids: CASSVRLGLAGANVLTF. CDR3 bases: TGTGCCAGCAGTGTCCGACTCGGGCTGGCCGGGGCCAACGTCCTGACTTTC.

As regards this clonotype: The CDR3 ends on some other residue instead of the conserved phenylalanine or tryptophan, so this is likely a read error. Because the CDR3's place on the DNA is in doubt, the DNA is left out and the CDR3 is given as listed by TCRdb. The genes are TRBV7-8 and TRBJ1-2. The germline V gene encodes CDR1 SGHVS and CDR2 FQNEAQ. The CDR3 length equals 12 residues, ends included. The CDR3 is CASSLRQPYGYT.

The gene calls are TRBV5-1 and TRBJ2-5; 8 nucleotides align to TRBD2. The CDR3 length is 14 residues. With 4 bases clipped from V and 2 bases from J, the junction kept 4 bases outside the gene matches. CDR1 is SGHRS, CDR2 YFSETQ, per germline. This CDR3 is CASSPGGGQETQYF. DNA for the CDR3: TGCGCCAGCAGCCCCGGGGGGGGTCAAGAGACCCAGTACTTC.

The genes are TRBV6-5 and TRBJ2-7; D not certain. V was trimmed by 6 bases and J by 2 bases, leaving 17 bases between them. This CDR3 is built from 15 residues. Germline CDR1 MNHEY, CDR2 SVGAGI. Here the CDR3 reads CASSRPSRPAYEQYF. CDR3 nucleotide sequence: TGTGCCAGCAGCCGCCCGTCGAGGCCTGCCTACGAGCAGTACTTC.

This clonotype turned up a few times. The gene calls are TRBV20-1 and TRBJ2-7, with 9 bases fitting TRBD2. This CDR3 is 14 amino acids long. Trimming cost V 8 bases and J 3 bases; bases outside gene matches: 11. Germline assignment: CDR1 DFQATT and CDR2 SNEGSKA (reference sequence). The CDR3 DNA sequence: TGCAGTAGATCTTTAGCGGGAGCCGACTACGAGCAGTACTTC. It codes for CSRSLAGADYEQYF.

This clonotype occurred many times. The chain carries TRBV20-1 and TRBJ2-7, with 9 bases that match TRBD1. The CDR3 runs to 17 residues. Germline CDR1 and CDR2: DFQATT and SNEGSKA (reference sequence). V lost 5 bases, J lost 1 base, and 15 bases stayed unmatched. CDR3 sequence: CSAPLTGRDRASYEQYF. CDR3 nucleotide sequence: TGCAGTGCTCCCTTGACCGGCCGGGACAGGGCTTCCTACGAGCAGTACTTC.

This clonotype was observed at least ten times. The chain recombines TRBV21-1 with TRBJ2-5; the table's D call, TRBD1, has no DNA check behind it. TRBV21-1 is a pseudogene locus. The CDR3 runs 16 residues. The CDR3 DNA reads as TGTGCCAGCAGCAAATGCACAGGGACAGGGGAAGAGACCCAGTACTTC. This sequence encodes CASSKCTGTGEETQYF.